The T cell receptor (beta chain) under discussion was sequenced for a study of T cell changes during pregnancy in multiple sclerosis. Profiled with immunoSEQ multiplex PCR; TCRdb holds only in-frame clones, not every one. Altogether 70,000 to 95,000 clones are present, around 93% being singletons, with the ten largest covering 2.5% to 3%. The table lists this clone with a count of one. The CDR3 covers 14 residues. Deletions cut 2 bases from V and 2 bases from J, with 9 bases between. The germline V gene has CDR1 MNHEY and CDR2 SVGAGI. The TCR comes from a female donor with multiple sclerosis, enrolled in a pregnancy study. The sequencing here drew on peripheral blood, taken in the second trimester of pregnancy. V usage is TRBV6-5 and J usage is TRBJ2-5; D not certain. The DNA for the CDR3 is TGTGCCAGCAGTTACGTGGCGGAACAAGAGACCCAGTACTTC. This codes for CASSYVAEQETQYF.